One and the same sample provided the 28 T cell receptor beta chains below, sequenced in a study of blood T cell repertoires in COVID-19. Libraries were prepared by immunoSEQ multiplex PCR; TCRdb keeps only in-frame clonotypes and omits some of them. This table holds over 85,000 clones, approximately 82% found once. The sequenced sample consisted of peripheral blood. These receptors were collected from a woman of 80 years or more with acute or convalescent COVID-19.

This clone was recorded only once. The chain's CDR3 is CASSTSSTGELFF. For the CDR3, the DNA is TGCGCCAGCAGCACCTCTAGCACCGGGGAGCTGTTTTTT. The V call is TRBV5-1, the J call TRBJ2-2; D gene unclear. V lost 4 bases, J lost 4 bases, and 8 bases lay in between. The germline CDR1 and CDR2 sequences are SGHRS and YFSETQ. This CDR3 comprises 13 residues.

This clone has just a few counts. This rearrangement joins TRBV27 to TRBJ1-1; TRBD1 agrees at 10 bases. Germline CDR1 reads MNHEY; CDR2 reads SMNVEV (reference sequence). The length of the CDR3 is 16 residues. The V segment lost 3 bases and the J segment 2 bases; nucleotides outside the gene matches: 6. CDR3 residues: CASSFHRTGGNTEAFF. The CDR3 nucleotides are TGTGCCAGCAGTTTTCACCGGACAGGGGGTAACACTGAAGCTTTCTTT.

The V gene is TRBV6-6, the J gene TRBJ2-5; 7 bases agree with TRBD1. Per germline, CDR1 MNHNY and CDR2 SVGAGI (reference sequence). Unmatched junction bases numbered 9, after V lost 8 bases and J lost 0 bases. CDR3 length equals 15 residues. CDR3 residues: CASLRGQEYQETQYF. In nucleotides, the CDR3 is TGTGCCAGCCTAAGGGGGCAGGAGTACCAAGAGACCCAGTACTTC.

The chain links TRBV5-1 to TRBJ2-7; the D is unclear. Germline-derived CDR1 and CDR2 are SGHRS and YFSETQ. The CDR3 covers 11 residues. Between the trimmed V and J ends, which lost 7 bases and 2 bases, there was a span of 7 bases. CDR3 in amino acids: CASGETYEQYF. The CDR3 DNA is TGCGCCAGCGGAGAAACCTACGAGCAGTACTTC.

The J gene is TRBJ1-3, the V gene TRBV3-1 (or the pseudogene TRBV3-2); TRBD1 agrees at 7 bases. The CDR3 length is 14 residues. V was pared by 4 bases and J by 5 bases, with 5 bases of the junction left unmatched. Germline assignment: CDR1 LGHDT and CDR2 YNNKEL (reference sequence). The CDR3 protein is CASSLGTARNTIYF. In DNA form, the CDR3 reads TGTGCCAGCAGCCTAGGGACAGCACGAAACACCATATATTTT.

This chain links TRBV19 with TRBJ1-1; the D gene is possibly TRBD1 (5 bases). The germline V and J ends were trimmed by 5 bases and 11 bases, with 18 bases remaining between them. Per the germline V gene, CDR1 is LNHDA and CDR2 is SQIVND (reference sequence). The CDR3 runs to 13 residues. The CDR3 nucleotides are TGTGCCAGTAGTTCATCCCAGGGTTGGCTCGCTTTCTTT. It translates to CASSSSQGWLAFF. Variable domain in full (rest from reference TRBV19 and TRBJ1-1): DGGITQSPKYLFRKEGQNVTLSCEQNLNHDAMYWYRQDPGQGLRLIYYSQIVNDFQKGDIAEGYSVSREKKESFPLTVTSAQKNPTAFYLCASSSSQGWLAFFGQGTRLTVV.

This chain uses TRBV19 with TRBJ2-7; TRBD2 agrees at 14 bases. The CDR3 is made up of 18 amino acids. Trimming at V came to 5 bases and at J to 5 bases, leaving 14 bases not matched to a gene. Germline CDR1 LNHDA, CDR2 SQIVND (reference sequence). CDR3 nucleotide sequence: TGTGCCAGTAGTCCAGGACTAGCGGGGGGCCTTTGGACCCACGAGCAGTACTTC. It encodes CASSPGLAGGLWTHEQYF.

This rearrangement joins TRBV21-1 to TRBJ2-7; the D call in the table, TRBD1, was not verified against the DNA. TRBV21-1 is deemed a pseudogene. This CDR3 spans 14 amino acids. CDR3 nucleotide sequence: TGTGCCAGCAGCCTCCAGGGGGAGTCCTACGAGCAGTACTTC. It yields the protein CASSLQGESYEQYF.

The rearrangement joins TRBV5-5 to TRBJ1-2; D is uncertain. V dropped 0 bases and J dropped 8 bases, with 32 bases sitting between them. Germline V CDR1 and CDR2: SGHKS, YYEKEE (reference sequence). This CDR3 has 20 amino acids. In DNA, the CDR3 is TGTGCCAGCAGCTTGGCCCCGCCGCAGGCTGGACTGGGTAGGAATGGAGGCTACACCTTC. Its translation: CASSLAPPQAGLGRNGGYTF.

The chain couples TRBV9 to TRBJ1-4; 7 bases are shared with TRBD1. The CDR3 contains 16 residues. Germline-derived CDR1 and CDR2 are SGDLS and YYNGEE. Trimming removed 3 bases from V and 0 bases from J; junction bases left unmatched: 5. CDR3 protein: CASSAETGTTNEKLFF. The CDR3 DNA is TGTGCCAGCAGCGCGGAGACAGGGACAACTAATGAAAAACTGTTTTTT.

CDR3 residues: CASSKQGGEKLFF. The CDR3 DNA reads as TGTGCCAGCAGCAAACAGGGAGGGGAAAAACTGTTTTTT. The chain has TRBV2 and TRBJ1-4; D is perhaps TRBD1 (6 bases). CDR1 is SNHLY, CDR2 FYNNEI, per germline. The CDR3 has 13 amino acids. V shed 6 bases and J shed 8 bases, with 13 bases lying between them.

The chain has TRBV12-5 and TRBJ1-5; 7 bases are a match to TRBD1. The germline V gene encodes CDR1 LGHNT and CDR2 FRNRAP. The J segment lost 4 bases and the V segment lost 2 bases, leaving 2 bases of the junction unmatched. The CDR3 loop spans 14 amino acids. The CDR3 is CASGLRGQNQPQHF. The DNA for the CDR3 is TGTGCTAGTGGTTTGAGGGGGCAAAATCAGCCCCAGCATTTT. The full variable domain, completed using reference TRBV12-5 and TRBJ1-5, is DARVTQTPRHKVTEMGQEVTMRCQPILGHNTVFWYRQTMMQGLELLAYFRNRAPLDDSGMPKDRFSAEMPDATLATLKIQPSEPRDSAVYFCASGLRGQNQPQHFGDGTRLSIL.

This chain connects TRBV10-1 to TRBJ2-1, with D possibly matching TRBD1 (6 bases). CDR3 length: 14 amino acids. V lost 2 bases and J lost 9, with 14 bases in between. Germline V gene data show CDR1 as WNHNN and CDR2 as SYGVQD (reference sequence). The CDR3 DNA reads TGCGCCAGCAGTGAGGTGGCAGGGGCCGGTGAGCAGTTCTTC. It yields the protein CASSEVAGAGEQFF.

The chain couples TRBV10-3 to TRBJ1-3; 12 nucleotides agree with TRBD1. Germline CDR1 ENHRY, CDR2 SYGVKD. This CDR3 has 15 amino acids. V shed 4 bases and J 6 bases; nucleotides not matched to a gene: 4. DNA of the CDR3: TGTGCCATCAGTGGACCGGGACAGGGGGCAAACACCATATATTTT. This translates into CAISGPGQGANTIYF.

J is TRBJ1-2 and V is TRBV19, with 7 positions matching TRBD1. The CDR3 is made up of 14 amino acids. V dropped 2 bases and J dropped 8; count of bases not matched to a gene: 8. Germline values: CDR1 LNHDA, CDR2 SQIVND (reference sequence). The chain's CDR3 is CASSITGAPSGYTF. CDR3 nucleotide sequence: TGTGCCAGTAGTATAACAGGGGCTCCCTCCGGCTACACCTTC.

The CDR3 loop is CAAVFTEAEAFF. CDR3 sequence (DNA): TGTGCCGCCGTGTTCACCGAGGCGGAAGCTTTCTTT. The chain has TRBV30 and TRBJ1-1; no clear D gene. Germline V gene lookup returns CDR1 GTSNPN and CDR2 SVGIG (reference sequence). With 8 bases removed from V and 8 bases from J, the gap between germline ends came to 18 bases. The CDR3 length is 12 residues.

The chain carries TRBV6-6 and TRBJ2-7; possible D gene TRBD1, 5 bases. The CDR3 is made up of 14 amino acids. CDR1 MNHNY and CDR2 SVGAGI come from the germline V gene (reference sequence). Trimming stripped 0 bases from V and 7 bases from J, with 13 bases between. CDR3 in DNA: TGTGCCAGCAGTTACTCGGCAGGGCCTCGGGAGCAGTACTTC. It translates to CASSYSAGPREQYF.

The chain employs TRBV2 and TRBJ2-7; TRBD1 is a possible D gene (5 bases). There are 12 residues in the CDR3. Germline-derived CDR1 and CDR2 are SNHLY and FYNNEI. Trimming removed 6 bases from V and 3 bases from J, with 9 bases in between. CDR3 sequence reads: CASSQDSYEQYF. The CDR3, as DNA: TGTGCCAGCAGCCAAGACAGCTACGAGCAGTACTTC. The complete variable domain, with remaining parts taken from reference TRBV2 and TRBJ2-7, reads EPEVTQTPSHQVTQMGQEVILRCVPISNHLYFYWYRQILGQKVEFLVSFYNNEISEKSEIFDDQFSVERPDGSNFTLKIRSTKLEDSAMYFCASSQDSYEQYFGPGTRLTVT.

The rearrangement uses TRBV6-5 and TRBJ1-5; D is possibly TRBD1 (5 bases). CDR3 size: 15 residues. Germline assignment: CDR1 MNHEY and CDR2 SVGAGI. V lost 0 bases and J 3 bases, leaving 9 bases between the germline ends. The CDR3 DNA is TGTGCCAGCAGTTACTCGAAACAGGACAATCAGCCCCAGCATTTT. Encoded protein: CASSYSKQDNQPQHF.

This chain's CDR3 is CASSLVDSIQETQYF. The CDR3 DNA reads TGTGCCAGCAGCTTGGTGGACAGCATACAAGAGACCCAGTACTTC. The chain carries TRBV5-4 and TRBJ2-5; D perhaps matches TRBD1 (6 bases). V shed 0 bases and J shed 2 bases, with 11 bases lying between them. In germline, CDR1 is SGHNT, CDR2 YYREEE (reference sequence). The CDR3 contains 15 residues.

The chain recombines TRBV9 with TRBJ2-1; possibly TRBD2 for D (5 bases). This CDR3 is 15 amino acids long. Germline-derived CDR1 and CDR2 are SGDLS and YYNGEE. Trimming pared 0 bases from V and 7 bases from J, leaving 14 bases between. The CDR3 sequence is CASSVGPLAFNEQFF. Here the CDR3 DNA reads TGTGCCAGCAGCGTAGGCCCCCTAGCTTTTAATGAGCAGTTCTTC.

V usage is TRBV7-8 and J usage is TRBJ2-7; D not resolved. The CDR3 is made up of 13 amino acids. V was shortened by 2 bases and J by 4 bases, with 9 bases between the two germline ends. Germline values: CDR1 SGHVS, CDR2 FQNEAQ. The DNA for the CDR3 is TGTGCCAGCAGCTTATTACAACAGTACGAGCAGTACTTC. As protein: CASSLLQQYEQYF.

This chain connects TRBV5-1 to TRBJ2-3, with 8 nucleotides matching TRBD2. In germline, CDR1 is SGHRS, CDR2 YFSETQ. The length of the CDR3 is 16 residues. V lost 0 bases to trimming and J lost 4 bases; unmatched junction nucleotides: 7. The CDR3 DNA reads TGCGCCAGCAGCTTGGCCGCGACTAGCGTGGCAGATACGCAGTATTTT. Translation: CASSLAATSVADTQYF.

The chain uses TRBV30 and TRBJ2-5; TRBD2 is a possible D gene (6 bases). The CDR3 has 15 residues. Germline V gene data show CDR1 as GTSNPN and CDR2 as SVGIG (reference sequence). V lost 0 bases, J lost 4 bases, and 15 bases lay in between. The CDR3 is CAWSVPNVGRETQYF. The CDR3 DNA reads as TGTGCCTGGAGTGTACCTAACGTCGGGAGAGAGACCCAGTACTTC.

V is TRBV10-3 and J is TRBJ1-2, with 8 bases identical to TRBD1. The germline V gene encodes CDR1 ENHRY and CDR2 SYGVKD. V dropped 4 bases and J dropped 0; count of bases not matched to a gene: 7. The CDR3 is 16 amino acids. In nucleotides, the CDR3 is TGTGCCATCAGTGTTGAGACAGGGGTTACTAACTATGGCTACACCTTC. This encodes CAISVETGVTNYGYTF.

The chain recombines TRBV5-1 with TRBJ1-4; no definite D call. From germline, CDR1 is SGHRS and CDR2 YFSETQ. The CDR3 contains 14 residues. V lost 5 bases and J lost 5, with 13 bases in between. Here the CDR3 reads CASSQDTVNEKLFF. CDR3 sequence (DNA): TGCGCCAGCAGTCAAGACACCGTAAATGAAAAACTGTTTTTT. The entire variable domain, with the rest obtained from reference TRBV5-1 and TRBJ1-4, is as follows: KAGVTQTPRYLIKTRGQQVTLSCSPISGHRSVSWYQQTPGQGLQFLFEYFSETQRNKGNFPGRFSGRQFSNSRSEMNVSTLELGDSALYLCASSQDTVNEKLFFGSGTQLSVL.

V gene TRBV12-3 or TRBV12-4 combines with J gene TRBJ2-1; D is perhaps TRBD2 (6 bases). V gave up 11 bases and J gave up 0 bases, with 8 bases separating them. The CDR3 runs to 12 residues. CDR3 sequence: CAGGISYNEQFF. As DNA, the CDR3 is TGTGCCGGGGGGATCTCCTACAATGAGCAGTTCTTC.

V is TRBV27 and J is TRBJ2-5; D is possibly TRBD2 (5 bases). CDR1 MNHEY and CDR2 SMNVEV come from the germline V gene (reference sequence). The CDR3 has 14 residues. Trimming took off 0 bases at V and 5 bases at J, with 10 bases between the two ends. CDR3 nucleotides: TGTGCCAGCAGTTTATCCCAGCGGAGGGAGACCCAGTACTTC. Residues: CASSLSQRRETQYF.